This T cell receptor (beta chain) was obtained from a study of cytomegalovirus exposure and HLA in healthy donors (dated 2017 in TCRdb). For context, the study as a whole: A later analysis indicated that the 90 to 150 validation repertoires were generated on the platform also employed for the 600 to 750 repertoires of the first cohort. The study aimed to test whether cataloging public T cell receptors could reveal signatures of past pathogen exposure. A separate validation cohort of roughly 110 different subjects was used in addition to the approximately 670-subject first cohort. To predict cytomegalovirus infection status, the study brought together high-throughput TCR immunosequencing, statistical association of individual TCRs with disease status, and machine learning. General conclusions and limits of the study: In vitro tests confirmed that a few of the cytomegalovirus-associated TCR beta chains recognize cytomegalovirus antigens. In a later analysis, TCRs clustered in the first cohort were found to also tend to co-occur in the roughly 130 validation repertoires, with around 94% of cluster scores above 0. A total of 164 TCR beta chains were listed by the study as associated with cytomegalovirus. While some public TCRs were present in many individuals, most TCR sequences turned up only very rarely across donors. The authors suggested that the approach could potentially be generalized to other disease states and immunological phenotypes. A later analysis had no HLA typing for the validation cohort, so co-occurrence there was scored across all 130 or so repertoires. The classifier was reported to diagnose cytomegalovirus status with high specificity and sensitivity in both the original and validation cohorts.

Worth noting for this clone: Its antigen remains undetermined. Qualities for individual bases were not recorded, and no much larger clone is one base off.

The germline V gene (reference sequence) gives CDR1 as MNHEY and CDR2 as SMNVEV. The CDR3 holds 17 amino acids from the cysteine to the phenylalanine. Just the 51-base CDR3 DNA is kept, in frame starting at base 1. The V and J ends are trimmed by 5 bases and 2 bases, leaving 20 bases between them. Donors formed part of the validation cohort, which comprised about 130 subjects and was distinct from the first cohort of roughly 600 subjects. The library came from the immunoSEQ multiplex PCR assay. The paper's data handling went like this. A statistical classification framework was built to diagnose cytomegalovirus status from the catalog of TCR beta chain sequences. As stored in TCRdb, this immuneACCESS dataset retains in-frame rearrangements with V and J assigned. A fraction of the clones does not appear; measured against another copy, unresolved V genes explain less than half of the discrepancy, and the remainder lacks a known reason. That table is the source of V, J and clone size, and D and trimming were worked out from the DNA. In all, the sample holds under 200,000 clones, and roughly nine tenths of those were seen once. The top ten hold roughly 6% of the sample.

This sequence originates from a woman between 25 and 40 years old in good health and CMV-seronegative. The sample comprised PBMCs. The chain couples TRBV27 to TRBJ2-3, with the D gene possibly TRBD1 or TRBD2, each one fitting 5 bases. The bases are TGTGCCAGCAGTGTCCTCGTGGGACGCCCTCACACAGATACGCAGTATTTT. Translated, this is CASSVLVGRPHTDTQYF.